This is a list of T cell receptor beta chains from one sample in a study of blood T cell repertoires in COVID-19. Assay used: immunoSEQ multiplex PCR; TCRdb lists only in-frame clones, some missing. The top ten hold 0.8% to 1% of the sample, which has fewer than 250,000 clones, 80% to 95% seen once. Sequenced sample: peripheral blood. These receptors were obtained from a man aged 55 to 70 with COVID-19, enrolled during active disease. Each CDR3 is given with its conserved first and last residue. Fields, in order: V gene, D gene, clone size, J gene, CDR3 DNA, CDR3 protein. A D gene is named only where the DNA matches it firmly. Expanded clones are given a class, and other clones once, few, many or no size at all.

>TRBV28|TRBD1|NA|TRBJ1-2
TGTGCCAGCAGTCCCTGGACAGGGAAAAACTATGGCTACACCTTC
CASSPWTGKNYGYTF
>TRBV25-1|NA|NA|TRBJ1-2
TGTGCCAGCAGCTTGACAGATGACTATGGCTACACCTTC
CASSLTDDYGYTF
>TRBV15|TRBD1|NA|TRBJ1-2
TGTGCCACCAGCAGGCCAGGGGGCGGCTATGGCTACACCTTC
CATSRPGGGYGYTF
>TRBV2|TRBD1|NA|TRBJ1-2
TGTGGCCAGGCTCTCCAAGGACAGGAGTGGGATGGCTACACCTTC
CGQALQGQEWDGYTF
>TRBV3-1/TRBV3-2|NA|NA|TRBJ1-5
TGTGCCAGCAGCCAAGCTAGGAGCCAGCCCCAGCATTTT
CASSQARSQPQHF
>TRBV5-1|TRBD1|NA|TRBJ1-1
TGCGCCAGCAGCTTCTCACAGGGGGCGGACACTGAAGCTTTCTTT
CASSFSQGADTEAFF
>TRBV11-2|NA|NA|TRBJ1-1
TGTGCCAGCAGCCCCCCGCGGAACACTGAAGCTTTCTTT
CASSPPRNTEAFF
>TRBV14|TRBD1|few|TRBJ2-7
TGTGCCAGCAGCCAGGGACAGGGGGGATACGAGCAGTACTTC
CASSQGQGGYEQYF
>TRBV6-2/TRBV6-3|NA|NA|TRBJ1-5
TGTGCCAGCAGTCGGGCAGGGCTGAATCAGCCCCAGCATTTT
CASSRAGLNQPQHF
>TRBV5-5|TRBD2|NA|TRBJ2-7
TGTGCCAGCAGCTTGGCCCCTAGCGGAAACTACGAGCAGTACTTC
CASSLAPSGNYEQYF
>TRBV6-6|NA|NA|TRBJ1-2
TGTGCCAGCAGTTATGACACGCGTGACTATGGCTACACCTTC
CASSYDTRDYGYTF
>TRBV18|NA|once|TRBJ2-7
TGTGCCAGCTCAAGGGGGGGGAACTACGAGCAGTACTTC
CASSRGGNYEQYF
>TRBV4-2|NA|NA|TRBJ1-2
TGTGCCAGCAGCCAAGGACAGGCTTCCTATGGCTACACCTTC
CASSQGQASYGYTF
>TRBV11-2|NA|once|TRBJ1-3
TGTGCCAGCAGCTTTTCGCCCGGGGCTGGAAACACCATATATTTT
CASSFSPGAGNTIYF
>TRBV19|TRBD1|NA|TRBJ1-5
TGTGCCAGTAGTATAGTCACAGGGGGAAATCAGCCCCAGCATTTT
CASSIVTGGNQPQHF
>TRBV12-5|TRBD1|NA|TRBJ1-2
TGTGCTAGTGGCAGACAGGGCTACTATGGCTACACCTTC
CASGRQGYYGYTF
>TRBV27|NA|NA|TRBJ1-6
TGTGCCAGCAGTAGAAGGGGAAGCTATAATTCACCCCTCCACTTT
CASSRRGSYNSPLHF
>TRBV7-2|NA|NA|TRBJ1-2
TGTGCCAGCAGCCTCGGGAAGGGAGGCTACACCTTC
CASSLGKGGYTF
>TRBV5-5|NA|NA|TRBJ2-1
TGTGCCAGCAGCTTGGGGGCCACTCACAATGAGCAGTTCTTC
CASSLGATHNEQFF
>TRBV5-4|NA|NA|TRBJ2-2
TGTGCCAGCAGCTCACCTCGGACTAACACCGGGGAGCTGTTTTTT
CASSSPRTNTGELFF
>TRBV29-1|TRBD1|NA|TRBJ1-4
TGCAGCGTTGGAGACAGGGGTGAAAAACTGTTTTTT
CSVGDRGEKLFF
>TRBV27|NA|NA|TRBJ2-1
TGTGCCAGCTCTTACGTGGGGGCCTCCCGGGGAAAGGAGCAGTTCTTC
CASSYVGASRGKEQFF
>TRBV5-1|NA|NA|TRBJ1-1
TGCGCCAGCAGCCCAGGGGCAAGGAACACTGAAGCTTTCTTT
CASSPGARNTEAFF
>TRBV9|TRBD1|NA|TRBJ2-1
TGTGCCAGCAGCGAGAGGGACAGGGGCATCAATGAGCAGTTCTTC
CASSERDRGINEQFF
>TRBV3-1/TRBV3-2|NA|NA|TRBJ1-5
TGTGCCAGCAGCCAAGGACGCAGGGACTTTTATAGCAATCAGCCCCAGCATTTT
CASSQGRRDFYSNQPQHF
>TRBV24-1|TRBD1|few|TRBJ2-2
TGTGCCACCAGTGACACCCCCCGGACAGGGTGGACCGGGGAGCTGTTTTTT
CATSDTPRTGWTGELFF
>TRBV11-3|NA|NA|TRBJ2-2
TGTGCCAGCAGCTTAAGGGGGAACCAAGCCCGGGGCGGGGAGCTGTTTTTT
CASSLRGNQARGGELFF
>TRBV2|TRBD1|NA|TRBJ1-5
TGTGCCAGCAAAGGACAGGGGAGTCAGCCCCAGCATTTT
CASKGQGSQPQHF
>TRBV19|NA|NA|TRBJ1-5
TGTGCCAGTAGGGAGGCTGGGAGCAATCAGCCCCAGCATTTT
CASREAGSNQPQHF
>TRBV18|NA|NA|TRBJ2-2
TGTGCCAGCTCACCAACAACATCCTCCCCGGGCACCGGGGAGCTGTTTTTT
CASSPTTSSPGTGELFF
>TRBV3-1/TRBV3-2|TRBD1|once|TRBJ1-6
TGTGCCAGCAGCCTGACCGGGACAGATATACCCTCACCCCTCCACTTT
CASSLTGTDIPSPLHF
>TRBV29-1|TRBD1|once|TRBJ1-2
TGCAGCGCGTCCAGGGGGAGAGAGGGTGGCTACACCTTC
CSASRGREGGYTF
>TRBV12-5|TRBD1|NA|TRBJ1-1
TGTGCTAGTGGTTCGACATCAGGGGGAGTGAACACTGAAGCTTTCTTT
CASGSTSGGVNTEAFF
>TRBV28|NA|NA|TRBJ1-6
TGTGCCAGCAGCCTTACCTATAATTCACCCCTCCACTTT
CASSLTYNSPLHF
>TRBV7-6|NA|NA|TRBJ2-5
TGTGCCAGCGCCCGCCTCCGGGAGACCCAGTACTTC
CASARLRETQYF
>TRBV5-6|NA|NA|TRBJ2-2
TGTGCCAGCAGCTTGTTTTCGGGAGCTCGTACCGGGGAGCTGTTTTTT
CASSLFSGARTGELFF
>TRBV4-3|NA|NA|TRBJ2-7
TGCGCCAGCAGCCAAGATCGGAGCACCAAGATCTACGAGCAGTACTTC
CASSQDRSTKIYEQYF
>TRBV5-1|TRBD1|NA|TRBJ1-4
TGCGCCAGCAGCTGGGGACAGGGGCTTAATGAAAAACTGTTTTTT
CASSWGQGLNEKLFF
>TRBV30|TRBD2|NA|TRBJ2-3
TGTGCCTGGAGTGCCGGGGGGGCCAACACCGCTAGCACAGATACGCAGTATTTT
CAWSAGGANTASTDTQYF
>TRBV21-1|NA|NA|TRBJ1-1
TGTGCCAGCAGCTGTCGTCCCCAGGGGGGCACTGAAGCTTTCTTT
CASSCRPQGGTEAFF
>TRBV19|TRBD1|few|TRBJ1-5
TGTGCCAGTCGTCTCCTCCGGGACAGGGGGTTAAGGCAGCCCCAGCATTTT
CASRLLRDRGLRQPQHF